This TCR beta chain was captured in a study of blood T cell repertoires in COVID-19. Study as a whole: COVID-19 samples collected from the United States, Italy and Spain covered acute and convalescent phases. T cells, B-cell-depleted T cells, or PBMCs supplied cDNA or gDNA.

The CDR3 runs to 14 residues. Germline assignment: CDR1 SEHNR and CDR2 FQNEAQ (reference sequence). Trimming removed 1 base from V and 1 base from J, with 8 bases in between. In the original workflow: Quantification of nucleated cells was approximated via reference gene primer amplification. The repertoire was sequenced with immunoSEQ multiplex PCR; TCRdb's copy has only in-frame clones and lacks some. V and J calls and clone size are those listed in that table; D and trimming were worked out from the DNA. The table shows tens of thousands of clones, with over 70% occurring only once. The sample consisted of peripheral blood. J is TRBJ2-7 and V is TRBV7-9; D is perhaps TRBD1 (5 bases). The sequence came from a woman at least 80 years old with acute or convalescent COVID-19. The CDR3 region is CASSLEGVSYEQYF. The CDR3, as DNA: TGTGCCAGCAGCTTAGAAGGGGTGTCCTACGAGCAGTACTTC. Supplemented by reference TRBV7-9 and TRBJ2-7, the full variable domain reads DTGVSQNPRHKITKRGQNVTFRCDPISEHNRLYWYRQTLGQGPEFLTYFQNEAQLEKSRLLSDRFSAERPKGSFSTLEIQRTEQGDSAMYLCASSLEGVSYEQYFGPGTRLTVT.